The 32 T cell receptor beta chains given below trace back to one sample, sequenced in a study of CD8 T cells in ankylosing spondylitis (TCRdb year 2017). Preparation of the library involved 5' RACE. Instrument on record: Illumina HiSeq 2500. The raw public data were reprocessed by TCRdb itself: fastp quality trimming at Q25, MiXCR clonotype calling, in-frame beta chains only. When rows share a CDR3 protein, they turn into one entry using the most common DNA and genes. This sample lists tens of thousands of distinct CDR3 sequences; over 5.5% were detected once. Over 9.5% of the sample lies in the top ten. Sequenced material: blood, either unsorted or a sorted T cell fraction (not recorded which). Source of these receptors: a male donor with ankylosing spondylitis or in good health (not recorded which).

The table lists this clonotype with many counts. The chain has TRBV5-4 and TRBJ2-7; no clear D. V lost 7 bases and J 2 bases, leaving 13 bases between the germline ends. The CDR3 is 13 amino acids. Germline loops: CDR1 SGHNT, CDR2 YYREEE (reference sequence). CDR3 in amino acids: CASHINTAYEQYF. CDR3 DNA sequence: TGTGCCAGCCACATAAACACCGCCTACGAGCAGTACTTC.

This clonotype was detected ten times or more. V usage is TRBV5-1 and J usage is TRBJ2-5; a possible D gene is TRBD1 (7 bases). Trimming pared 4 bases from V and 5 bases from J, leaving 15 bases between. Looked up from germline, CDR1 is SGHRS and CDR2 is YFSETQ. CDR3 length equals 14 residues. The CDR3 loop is CASSISGGSETQYF. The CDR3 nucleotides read TGCGCCAGCAGCATTTCAGGGGGGTCGGAGACCCAGTACTTC.

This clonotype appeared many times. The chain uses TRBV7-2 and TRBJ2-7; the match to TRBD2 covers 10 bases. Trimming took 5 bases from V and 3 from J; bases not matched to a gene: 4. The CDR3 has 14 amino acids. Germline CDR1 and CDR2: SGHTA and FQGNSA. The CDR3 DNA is TGTGCCAGCAGCGCAAGCGGGGGGGACTACGAGCAGTACTTC. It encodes CASSASGGDYEQYF.

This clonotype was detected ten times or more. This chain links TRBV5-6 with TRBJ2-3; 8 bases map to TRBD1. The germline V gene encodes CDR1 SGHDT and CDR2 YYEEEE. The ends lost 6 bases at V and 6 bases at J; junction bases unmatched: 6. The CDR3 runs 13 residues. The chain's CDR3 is CASNGQGPDTQYF. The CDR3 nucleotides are TGTGCCAGCAACGGACAGGGTCCGGATACGCAGTATTTT.

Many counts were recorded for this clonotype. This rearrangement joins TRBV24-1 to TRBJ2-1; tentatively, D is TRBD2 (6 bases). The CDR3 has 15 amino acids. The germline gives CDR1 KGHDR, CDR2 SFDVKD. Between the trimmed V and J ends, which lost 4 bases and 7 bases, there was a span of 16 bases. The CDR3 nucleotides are TGTGCCACCAGTGAAACCGGAGGGTCAAATAATGAGCAGTTCTTC. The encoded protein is CATSETGGSNNEQFF.

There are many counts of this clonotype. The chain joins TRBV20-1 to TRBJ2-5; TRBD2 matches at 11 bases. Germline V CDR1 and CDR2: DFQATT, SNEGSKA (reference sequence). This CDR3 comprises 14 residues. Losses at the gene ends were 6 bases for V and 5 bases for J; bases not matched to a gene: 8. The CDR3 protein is CSAPSGTSGETQYF. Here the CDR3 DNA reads TGCAGTGCCCCGTCCGGGACTAGCGGTGAGACCCAGTACTTC.

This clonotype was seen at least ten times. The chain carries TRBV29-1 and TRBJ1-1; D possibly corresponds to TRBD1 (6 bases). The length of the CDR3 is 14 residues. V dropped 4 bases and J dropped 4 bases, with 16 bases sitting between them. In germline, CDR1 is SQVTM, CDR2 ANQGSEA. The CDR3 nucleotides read TGCAGCGTTGCTGTGGGGGCTTCGAGCACTGAAGCTTTCTTT. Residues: CSVAVGASSTEAFF. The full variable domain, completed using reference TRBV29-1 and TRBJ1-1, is SAVISQKPSRDICQRGTSLTIQCQVDSQVTMMFWYRQQPGQSLTLIATANQGSEATYESGFVIDKFPISRPNLTFSTLTVSNMSPEDSSIYLCSVAVGASSTEAFFGQGTRLTVV.

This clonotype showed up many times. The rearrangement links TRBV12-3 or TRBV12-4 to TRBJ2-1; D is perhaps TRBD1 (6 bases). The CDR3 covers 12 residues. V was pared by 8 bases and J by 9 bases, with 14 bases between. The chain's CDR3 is CASRHRASEQFF. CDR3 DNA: TGTGCCAGCCGACACAGGGCAAGTGAGCAGTTCTTC.

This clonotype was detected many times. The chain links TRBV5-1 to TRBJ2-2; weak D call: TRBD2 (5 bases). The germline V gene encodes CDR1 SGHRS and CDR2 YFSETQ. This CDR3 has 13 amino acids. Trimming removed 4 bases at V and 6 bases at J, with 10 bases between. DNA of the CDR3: TGCGCCAGCAGCCTAGGACTCGCCGGGGAGCTGTTTTTT. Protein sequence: CASSLGLAGELFF.

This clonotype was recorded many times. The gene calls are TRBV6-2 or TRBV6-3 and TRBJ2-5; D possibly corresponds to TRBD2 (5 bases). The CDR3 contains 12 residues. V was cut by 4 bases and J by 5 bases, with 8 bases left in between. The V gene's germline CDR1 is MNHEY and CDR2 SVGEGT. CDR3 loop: CASSWAGETQYF. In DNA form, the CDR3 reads TGTGCCAGCAGTTGGGCGGGCGAGACCCAGTACTTC.

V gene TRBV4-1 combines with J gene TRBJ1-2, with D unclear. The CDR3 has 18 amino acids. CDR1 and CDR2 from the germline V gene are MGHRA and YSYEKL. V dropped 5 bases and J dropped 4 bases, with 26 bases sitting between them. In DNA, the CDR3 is TGCGCCAGCAGCTACGACGGACTTCCAAAAACTGTTAGCTATGGCTACACCTTC. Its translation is CASSYDGLPKTVSYGYTF.

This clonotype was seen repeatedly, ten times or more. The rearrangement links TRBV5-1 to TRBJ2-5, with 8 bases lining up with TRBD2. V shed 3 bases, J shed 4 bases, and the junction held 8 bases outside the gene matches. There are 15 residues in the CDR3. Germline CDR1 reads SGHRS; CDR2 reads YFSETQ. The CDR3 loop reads CASSSLLADGETQYF. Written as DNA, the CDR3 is TGCGCCAGCAGCTCGTTACTAGCGGACGGAGAGACCCAGTACTTC.

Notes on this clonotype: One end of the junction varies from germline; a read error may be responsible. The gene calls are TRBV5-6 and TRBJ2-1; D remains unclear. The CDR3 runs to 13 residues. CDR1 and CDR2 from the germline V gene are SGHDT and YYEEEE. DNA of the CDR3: TGTGCCAGGAGCTTCGGGCGTCTCAATGAGCAGTTCTTC. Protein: CARSFGRLNEQFF.

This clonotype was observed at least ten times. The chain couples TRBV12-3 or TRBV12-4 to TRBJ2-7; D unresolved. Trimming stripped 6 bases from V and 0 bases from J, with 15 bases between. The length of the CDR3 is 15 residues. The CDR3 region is CASSPDGPSSYEQYF. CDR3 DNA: TGTGCCAGCAGCCCTGACGGACCGAGCTCCTACGAGCAGTACTTC.

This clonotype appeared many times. The CDR3 DNA reads TGTGCCAGCAGTGCCGGCCAAGGGGATTCACCCCTCCACTTT. Residues: CASSAGQGDSPLHF. The V call is TRBV25-1, the J call TRBJ1-6; TRBD1 might be the D (5 bases). CDR1 and CDR2 from the germline V gene are MGHDK and SYGVNS. The CDR3 length is 14 residues. V was pared by 4 bases and J by 8 bases, with 12 bases between.

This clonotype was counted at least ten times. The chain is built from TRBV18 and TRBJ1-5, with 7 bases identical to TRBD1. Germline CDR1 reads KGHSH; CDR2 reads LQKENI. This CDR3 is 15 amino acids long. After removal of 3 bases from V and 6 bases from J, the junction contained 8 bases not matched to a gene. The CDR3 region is CASSPRTGGGQPQHF. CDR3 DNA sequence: TGTGCCAGCTCACCCCGGACAGGAGGGGGTCAGCCCCAGCATTTT. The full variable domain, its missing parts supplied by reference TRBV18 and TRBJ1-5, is NAGVMQNPRHLVRRRGQEARLRCSPMKGHSHVYWYRQLPEEGLKFMVYLQKENIIDESGMPKERFSAEFPKEGPSILRIQQVVRGDSAAYFCASSPRTGGGQPQHFGDGTRLSIL.

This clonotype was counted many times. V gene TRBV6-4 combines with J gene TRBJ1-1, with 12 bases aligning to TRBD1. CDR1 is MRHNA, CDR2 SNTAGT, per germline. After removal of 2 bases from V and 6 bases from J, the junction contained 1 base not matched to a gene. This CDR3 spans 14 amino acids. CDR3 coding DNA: TGTGCCAGCAGTGACGGGACAGGGGGCGCTGAAGCTTTCTTT. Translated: CASSDGTGGAEAFF.

CDR3 bases: TGTACCTTCAGTTTTGAGTGGATGACAGGAGGTGAGAGCAATCAGCCCCAGCATTTT. Translated: CTFSFEWMTGGESNQPQHF. The chain combines TRBV12-3 or TRBV12-4 with TRBJ1-5, with D possibly being TRBD1 (6 bases). This CDR3 spans 19 amino acids.

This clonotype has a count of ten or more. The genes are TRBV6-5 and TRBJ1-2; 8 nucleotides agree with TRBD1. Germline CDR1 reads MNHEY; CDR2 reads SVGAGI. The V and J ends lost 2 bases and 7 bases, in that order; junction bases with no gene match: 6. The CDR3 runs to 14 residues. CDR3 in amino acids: CASSYQDRAGGYTF. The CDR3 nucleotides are TGTGCCAGCAGTTACCAGGACAGGGCGGGTGGCTACACCTTC.

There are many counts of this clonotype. The CDR3 nucleotides read TGTGCCAGCAGTCGACAGGGGGGGGACAATGAGCAGTTCTTC. The encoded protein is CASSRQGGDNEQFF. The chain carries TRBV6-2 or TRBV6-3 and TRBJ2-1; 9 bases fit TRBD1. The V gene end was trimmed by 5 bases and the J gene end by 5 bases; junction bases not matched to a gene: 4. Per germline, CDR1 MNHEY and CDR2 SVGEGT. This CDR3 comprises 14 residues.

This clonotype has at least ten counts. CDR3 sequence (DNA): TGTGCCATCGGCCGGGAGACCGGGGAGCTGTTTTTT. Translated: CAIGRETGELFF. The V call is TRBV10-3, the J call TRBJ2-2; TRBD2 is a possible D gene (6 bases). The CDR3 consists of 12 residues. CDR1 is ENHRY and CDR2 is SYGVKD in the germline V gene. V lost 8 bases and J 5 bases, leaving 9 bases between the germline ends.

The CDR3 DNA follows: TGTGCCAGGGGCCCTCCCCTCACAGGACGAGGGGAGCAGTTCTTC. It translates to CARGPPLTGRGEQFF. The chain recombines TRBV4-2 with TRBJ2-1, with D perhaps matching TRBD1 or TRBD2 (5 bases each). CDR1 LGHNA and CDR2 YNFKEQ come from the germline V gene. This CDR3 comprises 15 residues. V was pared by 9 bases and J by 10 bases, with 25 bases between.

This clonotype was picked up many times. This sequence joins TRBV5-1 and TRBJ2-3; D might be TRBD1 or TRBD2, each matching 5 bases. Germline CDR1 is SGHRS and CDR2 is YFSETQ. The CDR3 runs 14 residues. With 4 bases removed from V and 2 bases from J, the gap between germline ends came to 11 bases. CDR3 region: CASSEGTYTDTQYF. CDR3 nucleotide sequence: TGCGCCAGCAGCGAAGGGACCTACACAGATACGCAGTATTTT.

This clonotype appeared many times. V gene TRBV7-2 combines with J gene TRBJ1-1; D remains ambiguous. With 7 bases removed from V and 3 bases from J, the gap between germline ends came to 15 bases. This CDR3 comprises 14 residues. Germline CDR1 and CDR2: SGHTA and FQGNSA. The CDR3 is CASILIQLDTEAFF. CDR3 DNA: TGTGCCAGCATACTTATACAATTGGACACTGAAGCTTTCTTT.

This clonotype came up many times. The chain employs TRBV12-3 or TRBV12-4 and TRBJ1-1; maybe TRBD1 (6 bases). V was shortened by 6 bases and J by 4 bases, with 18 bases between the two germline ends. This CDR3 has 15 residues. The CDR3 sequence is CASRPTGSISTEAFF. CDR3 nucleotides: TGTGCCAGCAGACCTACAGGGTCAATAAGCACTGAAGCTTTCTTT.

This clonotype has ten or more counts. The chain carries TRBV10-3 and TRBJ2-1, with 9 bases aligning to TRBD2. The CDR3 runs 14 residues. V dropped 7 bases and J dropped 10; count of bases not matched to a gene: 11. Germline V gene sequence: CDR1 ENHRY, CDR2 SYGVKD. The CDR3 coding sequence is TGTGCCATCACCCCGGGACTAGCCACCAGGGAGCAGTTCTTC. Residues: CAITPGLATREQFF.

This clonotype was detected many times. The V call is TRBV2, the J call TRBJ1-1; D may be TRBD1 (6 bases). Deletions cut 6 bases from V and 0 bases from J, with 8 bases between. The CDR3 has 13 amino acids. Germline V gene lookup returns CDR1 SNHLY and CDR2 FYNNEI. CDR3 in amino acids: CASSSGVNTEAFF. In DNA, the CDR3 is TGTGCCAGCAGCTCAGGGGTGAACACTGAAGCTTTCTTT.

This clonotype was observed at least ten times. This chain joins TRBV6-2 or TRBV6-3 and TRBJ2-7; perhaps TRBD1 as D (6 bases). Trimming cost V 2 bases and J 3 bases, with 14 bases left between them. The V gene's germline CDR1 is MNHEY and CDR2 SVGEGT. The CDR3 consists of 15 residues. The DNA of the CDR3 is TGTGCCAGCAGTTACCTCCCGGACAGCGACTACGAGCAGTACTTC. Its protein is CASSYLPDSDYEQYF.

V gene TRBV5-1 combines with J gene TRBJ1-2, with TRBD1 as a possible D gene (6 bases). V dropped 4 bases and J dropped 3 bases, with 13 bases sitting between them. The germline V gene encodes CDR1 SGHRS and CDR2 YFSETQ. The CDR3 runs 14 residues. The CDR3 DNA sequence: TGCGCCAGCAGCGGAACAGGGTTGGACTATGGCTACACCTTC. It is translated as CASSGTGLDYGYTF.

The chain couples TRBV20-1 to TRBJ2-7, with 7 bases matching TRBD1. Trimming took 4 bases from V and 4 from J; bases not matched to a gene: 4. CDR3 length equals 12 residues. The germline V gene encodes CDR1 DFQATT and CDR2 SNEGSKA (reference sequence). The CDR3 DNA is TGCAGTGCTAAAGACAGGGCTTACGAGCAGTACTTC. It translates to CSAKDRAYEQYF.

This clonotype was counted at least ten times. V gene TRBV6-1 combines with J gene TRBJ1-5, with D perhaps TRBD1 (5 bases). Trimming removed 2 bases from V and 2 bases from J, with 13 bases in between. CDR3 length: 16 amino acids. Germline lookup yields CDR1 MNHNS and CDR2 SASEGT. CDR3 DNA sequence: TGTGCCAGCAGTGAAATTGAGGGGACGGGCAATCAGCCCCAGCATTTT. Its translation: CASSEIEGTGNQPQHF.

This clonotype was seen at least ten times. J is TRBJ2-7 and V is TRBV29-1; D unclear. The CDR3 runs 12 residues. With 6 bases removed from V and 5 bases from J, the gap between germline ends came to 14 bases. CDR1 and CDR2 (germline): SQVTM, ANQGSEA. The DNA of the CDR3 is TGCAGCGTAATAAACCACTACCACGAGCAGTACTTC. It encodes CSVINHYHEQYF.